Described below is a single TCR beta chain sequence and its context. Its target is not known. The V gene's germline CDR1 is MGHDK and CDR2 SYGVNS. V was pared by 1 base and J by 2 bases, with 10 bases of the junction left unmatched. This CDR3 comprises 17 residues. This record belongs to a study of T-cell memory formation after mild COVID-19. Study findings and constraints: Certain responding clones were present in pre-infection memory, suggesting participation of cross-reactive memory. Clones that got smaller from day 15 to 85 had even CD4/CD8, while clones growing later tipped toward CD4+. Second-wave clones with a day 37 peak had unconfirmed SARS-CoV-2 specificity.

Each CDR3 protein gets one entry after TCRdb re-called the 5' RACE reads with MiXCR. Among hundreds of thousands of distinct CDR3 sequences listed, over 15% were seen once. The sequenced sample consisted of PBMCs or a T cell subset sorted from them (not recorded which). The chain joins TRBV25-1 to TRBJ2-5, with 7 bases aligning to TRBD2. The TCR was taken from a young man who had mild COVID-19 (a few samples of this study predate the infection). Cell type and time point are not known. CDR3 region: CASSESFASGDQETQYF. The DNA for the CDR3 is TGTGCCAGCAGTGAATCTTTCGCCAGCGGGGATCAAGAGACCCAGTACTTC.